These 20 T cell receptor beta chains came from one sample sequenced in a study of CD8+ T cells in alopecia areata. Sequencing used cDNA as its template, made by extracting RNA and reverse transcribing it. Sequencing used immunoSEQ multiplex PCR; TCRdb keeps in-frame clones, though not all of them. The table lists 160,000 or so clones, roughly 66% of them singletons. This material consisted of CD8+ T cells sorted from blood, taken at week 0. The source of these receptors is a human donor with alopecia areata.

The genes are TRBV29-1 and TRBJ2-7, with TRBD1 identical over 7 bases. CDR3 length: 13 amino acids. With V trimmed by 5 bases and J by 0 bases, 4 bases remained unmatched. From germline, CDR1 is SQVTM and CDR2 ANQGSEA. DNA of the CDR3: TGCAGCGTTTCCGGGACAGTCTCCTACGAGCAGTACTTC. Translating gives CSVSGTVSYEQYF.

V and J are TRBV27 and TRBJ1-5; 10 bases agree with TRBD1. The CDR3 spans 14 residues. The J segment lost 5 bases and the V segment lost 2 bases, leaving 0 bases of the junction unmatched. Germline assignment: CDR1 MNHEY and CDR2 SMNVEV (reference sequence). The CDR3 protein is CASSLGTGDQPQHF. CDR3 nucleotide sequence: TGTGCCAGCAGTTTAGGGACAGGGGATCAGCCCCAGCATTTT.

This clone was observed a single time. The chain carries TRBV4-1 and TRBJ2-1; TRBD2 agrees at 8 bases. This CDR3 contains 15 residues. CDR1 is MGHRA, CDR2 YSYEKL, per germline. With 4 bases clipped from V and 8 bases from J, the junction kept 10 bases outside the gene matches. CDR3: CASSPKGLVDHEQFF. CDR3 coding DNA: TGCGCCAGCAGCCCAAAGGGACTAGTTGACCATGAGCAGTTCTTC.

This rearrangement joins TRBV29-1 to TRBJ1-2; 10 nucleotides agree with TRBD1. Germline assignment: CDR1 SQVTM and CDR2 ANQGSEA. The CDR3 length is 19 residues. After removal of 0 bases from V and 5 bases from J, the junction contained 18 bases not matched to a gene. CDR3 protein: CSVEDFGVGTGVKWYGYTF. In DNA form, the CDR3 reads TGCAGCGTTGAAGATTTCGGAGTAGGGACAGGGGTTAAATGGTATGGCTACACCTTC.

This clone has only one observation. Sequence at one end of the junction differs from germline and may be a read error. The gene calls are TRBV7-7 and TRBJ2-1, with D perhaps matching TRBD2 (6 bases). The V gene's germline CDR1 is SSHAT and CDR2 FNYEAQ (reference sequence). The CDR3 contains 14 residues. The CDR3: CASSLGIGGDEQFF. The CDR3 nucleotides read TGTGCTAGCAGCTTGGGGATAGGAGGGGATGAGCAGTTCTTC.

J is TRBJ2-1 and V is TRBV7-3; 8 nucleotides line up with TRBD2. Per germline, CDR1 SGHTA and CDR2 FQGTGA. There are 16 residues in the CDR3. The junction had 6 bases not matched to a gene; V was cut back by 1 base and J by 4 bases. CDR3 nucleotides: TGTGCCAGCAGCTTAAATAGCGGGGATATATACAATGAGCAGTTCTTC. It encodes CASSLNSGDIYNEQFF.

The chain carries TRBV5-6 and TRBJ1-4, with 9 bases that match TRBD1. V was pared by 2 bases and J by 8 bases, with 4 bases of the junction left unmatched. The CDR3 sequence is 14 residues long. The germline V gene encodes CDR1 SGHDT and CDR2 YYEEEE. CDR3 residues: CASSFGTGREKLFF. CDR3 coding DNA: TGTGCCAGCAGCTTCGGGACAGGGAGGGAAAAACTGTTTTTT.

This chain joins TRBV6-1 and TRBJ2-5, with D perhaps TRBD1 (5 bases). Trimming stripped 1 base from V and 0 bases from J, with 15 bases between. CDR3 size: 17 residues. The germline V gene has CDR1 MNHNS and CDR2 SASEGT. The CDR3 loop is CASSEGYGGADQETQYF. CDR3 sequence (DNA): TGTGCCAGCAGTGAAGGTTATGGTGGGGCGGACCAAGAGACCCAGTACTTC.

This chain connects TRBV5-5 to TRBJ2-7, with a tentative D call TRBD1 (6 bases). V lost 4 bases to trimming and J lost 5 bases, with 16 bases between them. CDR3 length: 14 residues. CDR1 and CDR2 (germline): SGHKS, YYEKEE (reference sequence). This chain's CDR3 is CASSHQGYNHEQYF. In nucleotides, the CDR3 is TGTGCCAGCAGCCATCAGGGGTATAACCACGAGCAGTACTTC. The full variable domain, with the rest looked up from reference TRBV5-5 and TRBJ2-7, is DAGVTQSPTHLIKTRGQQVTLRCSPISGHKSVSWYQQVLGQGPQFIFQYYEKEERGRGNFPDRFSARQFPNYSSELNVNALLLGDSALYLCASSHQGYNHEQYFGPGTRLTVT.

The chain has TRBV2 and TRBJ2-6; no definite D call. V was shortened by 3 bases and J by 4 bases, with 4 bases between the two germline ends. This CDR3 is 13 amino acids long. The germline CDR1 and CDR2 sequences are SNHLY and FYNNEI. CDR3 nucleotides: TGTGCCAGCAGTGACCCCGGGGCCAACGTCCTGACTTTC. It is translated as CASSDPGANVLTF.

The V gene is TRBV6-5, the J gene TRBJ2-7, with a weak D call TRBD1 (6 bases). CDR3 length: 14 residues. Per the germline V gene, CDR1 is MNHEY and CDR2 is SVGAGI. Trimming removed 2 bases from V and 4 bases from J, with 12 bases in between. For the CDR3, the DNA is TGTGCCAGCAGTTACAGGGGGTATTTTTACGAGCAGTACTTC. Residues: CASSYRGYFYEQYF.

CDR3 sequence reads: CASSRQGYYGYTF. CDR3 bases: TGTGCCAGCAGTCGACAGGGTTACTATGGCTACACCTTC. The chain joins TRBV27 to TRBJ1-2, with 7 bases identical to TRBD1. CDR1 MNHEY and CDR2 SMNVEV come from the germline V gene (reference sequence). The CDR3 has 13 amino acids. V gave up 5 bases and J gave up 3 bases; unmatched junction bases: 3.

This chain uses TRBV5-8 with TRBJ2-1, with 7 bases fitting TRBD1. V trimming: 7 bases; J trimming: 0 bases; junction bases outside the gene matches: 10. The V gene's germline CDR1 is SGHTS and CDR2 YDEGEE. This CDR3 is 16 amino acids long. The CDR3 nucleotides are TGTGCCAGCTTGACTTTGACAGGGAGCTCCTACAATGAGCAGTTCTTC. It codes for CASLTLTGSSYNEQFF.

The gene calls are TRBV9 and TRBJ1-5, with D tentatively TRBD1 (5 bases). The V end was cut by 3 bases, the J end by 3 bases, with 7 bases between. Germline CDR1 SGDLS, CDR2 YYNGEE. The CDR3 is 13 residues long. CDR3 loop: CASSEGFNQPQHF. CDR3 in DNA: TGTGCCAGCAGCGAGGGGTTCAATCAGCCCCAGCATTTT.

V and J are TRBV10-3 and TRBJ1-6; D possibly corresponds to TRBD1 (6 bases). Trimming left V 11 bases short and J 11 bases short, with 13 bases between. Germline CDR1 is ENHRY and CDR2 is SYGVKD. This CDR3 contains 11 residues. CDR3 bases: TGTGCCGCCGGGGGCGCGGCACCCCTCCACTTT. Translating it yields CAAGGAAPLHF.

This chain connects TRBV13 to TRBJ1-5, with D perhaps TRBD1 (5 bases). The germline V gene has CDR1 PRHDT and CDR2 FYEKMQ (reference sequence). The CDR3 is 14 residues long. The V end lost 5 bases, the J end lost 3 bases, and 11 bases lay between the germline ends. For the CDR3, the DNA is TGTGCCAGCAGCGACAGCACAACCAATCAGCCCCAGCATTTT. Amino acids: CASSDSTTNQPQHF.

This CDR3 is CAWKPGQGAHEQYF. Here the CDR3 DNA reads TGTGCCTGGAAACCGGGACAGGGGGCCCACGAGCAGTACTTC. V is TRBV30 and J is TRBJ2-7, with TRBD1 matching 12 bases. The V segment lost 4 bases and the J segment 5 bases; nucleotides outside the gene matches: 6. Germline CDR1 and CDR2: GTSNPN and SVGIG (reference sequence). CDR3 length equals 14 residues.

This clone was picked up one time. The chain recombines TRBV30 with TRBJ2-5; D might be TRBD1 or TRBD2, each matching 5 bases. The J call may be incorrect, as the DNA end agrees better with TRBJ2-7. This CDR3 region has 11 residues. Germline loops: CDR1 GTSNPN, CDR2 SVGIG (reference sequence). The CDR3: CACQPGAEQYF. The CDR3 nucleotides are TGTGCCTGTCAACCCGGGGCCGAGCAGTACTTC.

The V call is TRBV7-2, the J call TRBJ2-7; the match to TRBD1 covers 9 bases. Germline CDR1 and CDR2: SGHTA and FQGNSA. V gave up 5 bases and J gave up 3 bases; unmatched junction bases: 11. This CDR3 is 16 amino acids long. The CDR3 spells CASSPSTGTGNYEQYF. In DNA, the CDR3 is TGTGCCAGCAGCCCAAGTACCGGGACAGGGAACTACGAGCAGTACTTC.

This clone was observed a handful of times. The J gene is TRBJ2-1, the V gene TRBV5-1; possible D gene TRBD1, 5 bases. This CDR3 contains 13 residues. Trimming pared 0 bases from V and 8 bases from J, leaving 9 bases between. Germline V gives CDR1 SGHRS, CDR2 YFSETQ. The CDR3, as DNA: TGCGCCAGCAGCTTGGGGCTAGGGGATGAGCAGTTCTTC. This gives the protein CASSLGLGDEQFF.